This T cell receptor beta chain was retrieved from a study of T cell repertoires in cytomegalovirus infection. Study-wide context: Evidence of both CMV infection and a matching HLA type came from public TCR beta signatures.

TCRdb fed the reads into MiXCR, producing one record per CDR3 protein. The sample contains some 180,000 distinct CDR3 sequences, about a sixth of which appear only once. The source is a human donor in good health (CMV status not recorded). Some clones in this sample may be carry-over from other donors' samples. The sequencing input was CD8+ T cells from PBMCs.

CDR3 in amino acids: CASSLKVGTDTQYF. DNA of the CDR3: TGTGCCAGCAGCTTAAAAGTGGGCACAGATACGCAGTATTTT. This chain links TRBV7-8 with TRBJ2-3; D is unclear. This CDR3 is 14 amino acids long. Germline V gene lookup returns CDR1 SGHVS and CDR2 FQNEAQ. Trimming stripped 2 bases from V and 1 base from J, with 7 bases between. Full variable domain (outside the CDR3, taken from reference TRBV7-8 and TRBJ2-3): GAGVSQSPRYKVAKRGQDVALRCDPISGHVSLFWYQQALGQGPEFLTYFQNEAQLDKSGLPSDRFFAERPEGSVSTLKIQRTQQEDSAVYLCASSLKVGTDTQYFGPGTRLTVL.